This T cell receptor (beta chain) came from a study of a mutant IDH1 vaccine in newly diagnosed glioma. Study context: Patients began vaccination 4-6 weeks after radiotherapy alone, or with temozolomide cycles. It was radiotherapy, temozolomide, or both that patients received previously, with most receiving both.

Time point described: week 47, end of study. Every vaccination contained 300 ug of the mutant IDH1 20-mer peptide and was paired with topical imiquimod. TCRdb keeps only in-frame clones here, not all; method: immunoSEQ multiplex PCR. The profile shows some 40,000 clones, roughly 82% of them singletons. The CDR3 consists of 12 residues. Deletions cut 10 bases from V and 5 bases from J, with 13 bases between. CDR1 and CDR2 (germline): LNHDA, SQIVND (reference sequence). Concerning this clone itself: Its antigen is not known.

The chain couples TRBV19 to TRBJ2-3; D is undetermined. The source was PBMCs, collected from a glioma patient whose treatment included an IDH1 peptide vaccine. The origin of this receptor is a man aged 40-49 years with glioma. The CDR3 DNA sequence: TGTGCCACTCGACTCTCGGGAGATACGCAGTATTTT. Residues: CATRLSGDTQYF.